This T cell receptor beta chain comes out of a study of T cell responses to AZD1222 COVID-19 vaccine. Study-level results: Baseline seropositives among AZD1222 recipients totaled only five or six. Spike regions recognized by vaccine-associated CD4 TCRs spanned the protein, led by 160-218 and 743-854.

Using immunoSEQ multiplex PCR, the repertoire was profiled, and TCRdb retains in-frame clones only, with some absent. This table has some 130,000 clones, 85% to 90% appearing once. A word on this clone: As yet, its antigen is unknown.

The V segment lost 8 bases and the J segment 0 bases; nucleotides outside the gene matches: 4. This CDR3 comprises 14 residues. The germline V gene encodes CDR1 LGHDT and CDR2 YNNKEL (reference sequence). Sequences were derived from peripheral blood, sampled on day 0 of AZD1222 vaccination. The sequence was obtained from an adult in good health. The chain joins TRBV3-1 (or the pseudogene TRBV3-2) to TRBJ2-3; 8 nucleotides align to TRBD2. DNA for the CDR3: TGTGCCAGCGATAGCGGGGATAGCACAGATACGCAGTATTTT. This sequence encodes CASDSGDSTDTQYF.